The T cell receptor (beta chain) described here comes from a study of CD8+ T cells in alopecia areata. The overall study: Using the percentage of affected scalp area, treated patients' severity was scored. Overall study results and limits: Tofacitinib significantly decreased scalp clonality and expanded CD8+ clones among top 100. Higher clonality than in normal scalp was seen in lesional scalp, especially alopecia totalis/universalis.

cDNA prepared by RNA extraction and subsequent reverse transcription served as the template for sequencing. Sequenced by immunoSEQ multiplex PCR; TCRdb stores in-frame clones only, minus some. The sample lists about 210,000 clones; 64% were seen once. Described treatment: oral pan-JAK inhibitor, 5-10 mg twice daily. This clone was seen once. The antigen is not known. V lost 0 bases and J lost 2, with 12 bases in between. CDR3 length: 15 residues. CDR1 SQVTM and CDR2 ANQGSEA come from the germline V gene. V and J are TRBV29-1 and TRBJ2-3; D perhaps matches TRBD1 (5 bases). The clonotype originates from a human donor with alopecia areata. Material: CD4+ T cells sorted from blood, obtained at week 4, from a patient treated with tofacitinib. The CDR3: CSVEDRQRSTDTQYF. The DNA of the CDR3 is TGCAGCGTTGAAGACCGACAGCGATCCACAGATACGCAGTATTTT.